This T cell receptor beta chain emerged from a study of T cell responses to AZD1222 COVID-19 vaccine. Here immunoSEQ multiplex PCR was the method, and the copy in TCRdb shows in-frame clones only, minus some. The repertoire holds over 75,000 clones, with around nine tenths as singletons. Pooled in the analysis were second doses at about 4 or about 12 weeks. The sequence came from an adult who received the AZD1222 COVID-19 vaccine. Sequences were derived from peripheral blood, sampled 28 days after the second AZD1222 dose.

The CDR3 bases are TGTGCCAGCAGCTACCTTGGGGAGGGGCGCAATCAGCCCCAGCATTTT. Protein sequence: CASSYLGEGRNQPQHF. The chain carries TRBV5-4 and TRBJ1-5; perhaps TRBD1 as D (5 bases). The V and J ends lost 3 bases and 2 bases respectively, with 15 bases between them. CDR3 length: 16 amino acids. The V gene's germline CDR1 is SGHNT and CDR2 YYREEE (reference sequence).